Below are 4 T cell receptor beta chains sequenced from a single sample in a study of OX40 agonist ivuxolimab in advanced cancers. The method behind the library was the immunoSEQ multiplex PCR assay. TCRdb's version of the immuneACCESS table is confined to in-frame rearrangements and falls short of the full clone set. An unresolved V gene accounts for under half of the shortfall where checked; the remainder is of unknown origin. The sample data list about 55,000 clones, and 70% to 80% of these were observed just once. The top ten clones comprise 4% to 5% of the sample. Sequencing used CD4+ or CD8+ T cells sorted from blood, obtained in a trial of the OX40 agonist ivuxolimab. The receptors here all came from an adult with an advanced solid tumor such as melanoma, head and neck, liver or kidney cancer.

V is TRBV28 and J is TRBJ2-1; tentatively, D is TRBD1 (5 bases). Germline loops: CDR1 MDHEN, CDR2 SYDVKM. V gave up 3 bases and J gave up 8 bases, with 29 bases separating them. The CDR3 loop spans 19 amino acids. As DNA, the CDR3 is TGTGCCAGCAGTTTCTTATTGGACCTTCGGACACCTTTTGTATATGAGCAGTTCTTC. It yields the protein CASSFLLDLRTPFVYEQFF.

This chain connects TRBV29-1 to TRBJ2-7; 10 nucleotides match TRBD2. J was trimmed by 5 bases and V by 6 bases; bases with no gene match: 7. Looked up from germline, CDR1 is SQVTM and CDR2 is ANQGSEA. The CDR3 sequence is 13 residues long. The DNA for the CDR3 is TGCAGCGTAAGAGCGGGAGGGCCGAACGAGCAGTACTTC. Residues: CSVRAGGPNEQYF.

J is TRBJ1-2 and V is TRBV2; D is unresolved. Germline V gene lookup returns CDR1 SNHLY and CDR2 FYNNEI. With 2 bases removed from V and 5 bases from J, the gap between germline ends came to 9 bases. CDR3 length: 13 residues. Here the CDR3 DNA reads TGTGCCAGCAGTGAAAAGGCCCGATATGGCTACACCTTC. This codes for CASSEKARYGYTF.

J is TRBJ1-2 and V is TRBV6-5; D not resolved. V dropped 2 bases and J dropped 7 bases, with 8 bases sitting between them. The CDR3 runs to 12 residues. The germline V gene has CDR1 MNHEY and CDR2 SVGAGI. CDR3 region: CASSYLEGGYTF. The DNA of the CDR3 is TGTGCCAGCAGTTACCTAGAGGGTGGCTACACCTTC.